A few counts support the clone carrying this T cell receptor beta chain. Its specificity is unknown. UMIs and a universal primer site were added when TCR cDNA was made by 5'RACE template switching. TCRdb analysed the 5' RACE reads with MiXCR anew, one entry per CDR3 protein. The repertoire holds about 200,000 distinct CDR3 sequences, with under 3.5% as singletons. The data originate from a study of T cells after yellow fever vaccination. Study-level background: Preparing low-cell-number fractions relied on SMART-Seq v4 Ultra Low Input. Whole-study findings and limits: Peaking on day 5 versus 15, the secondary response was faster but weaker. Booster samples showed a return of most primary-vaccination clones (around 96% CD4, approximately 85% CD8).

This TCR was sampled from a man between 18 and 29 years old who received the YFV17D yellow fever vaccine. This specimen was CD4+ T cells sorted from PBMCs, taken 10 days after the yellow fever booster vaccination.

The CDR3 sequence is CARAPDSTDTQYF. The DNA of the CDR3 is TGTGCCAGGGCCCCCGACAGCACAGATACGCAGTATTTT. The chain carries TRBV19 and TRBJ2-3; D gene ambiguous. Trimming removed 9 bases from V and 0 bases from J, with 10 bases in between. The germline V gene encodes CDR1 LNHDA and CDR2 SQIVND (reference sequence). This CDR3 region has 13 residues.